The 22 T cell receptor beta chains in this list originate from one sample, sequenced in a study of T cells after yellow fever vaccination. Using its own MiXCR run on the 5' RACE reads, TCRdb lists one record per CDR3 protein. The sample carries over 130,000 distinct CDR3 sequences, approximately 7.7% recorded once. The sample consisted of CD4+ T cells sorted from PBMCs, taken 5 days after the yellow fever booster vaccination. These receptors all come from a man in his thirties or forties who received the YFV17D yellow fever vaccine.

The table lists this clonotype with many counts. The chain employs TRBV5-5 and TRBJ2-1; 7 bases are shared with TRBD2. CDR3 length: 16 amino acids. From germline, CDR1 is SGHKS and CDR2 YYEKEE (reference sequence). Trimming at V came to 2 bases and at J to 6 bases, leaving 11 bases not matched to a gene. The CDR3 DNA follows: TGTGCCAGCAGCTTAAGCCTGGGACTATACACCAATGAGCAGTTCTTC. Translation: CASSLSLGLYTNEQFF.

In its sample, this clonotype was seen many times. The V gene is TRBV6-1, the J gene TRBJ2-3, with unresolved D. V lost 2 bases, J lost 2 bases, and 11 bases lay in between. The germline CDR1 and CDR2 sequences are MNHNS and SASEGT. The CDR3 consists of 15 residues. CDR3 DNA: TGTGCCAGCAGTGAAATGGCAGGTTACACAGATACGCAGTATTTT. This sequence encodes CASSEMAGYTDTQYF.

This clonotype was recorded many times. The V and J genes are TRBV10-3 and TRBJ2-7; tentatively, D is TRBD2 (6 bases). Germline loops: CDR1 ENHRY, CDR2 SYGVKD. Trimming cost V 11 bases and J 2 bases, with 16 bases left between them. The CDR3 totals 13 residues. The CDR3 region has the DNA TGTGCCTCGAGGGACTCGGGGGCCTACGAGCAGTACTTC. Protein sequence: CASRDSGAYEQYF.

This clonotype was counted at least ten times. The chain recombines TRBV18 with TRBJ1-2; D is uncertain. Germline values: CDR1 KGHSH, CDR2 LQKENI. Trimming removed 0 bases from V and 8 bases from J, with 13 bases in between. The CDR3 runs 14 residues. The CDR3 sequence: CASSPPSVSRGYTF. For the CDR3, the DNA is TGTGCCAGCTCACCACCTAGTGTTTCGAGAGGCTACACCTTC. The entire variable domain, with the rest obtained from reference TRBV18 and TRBJ1-2, is as follows: NAGVMQNPRHLVRRRGQEARLRCSPMKGHSHVYWYRQLPEEGLKFMVYLQKENIIDESGMPKERFSAEFPKEGPSILRIQQVVRGDSAAYFCASSPPSVSRGYTFGSGTRLTVV.

Ten or more counts support this clonotype. The CDR3 nucleotides are TGTGCCAGCAGTTTAGCGGGCAACATTCAGTACTTC. Residues: CASSLAGNIQYF. The J gene is TRBJ2-4, the V gene TRBV12-3 or TRBV12-4; D gene ambiguous. The CDR3 runs to 12 residues. With 0 bases removed from V and 7 bases from J, the gap between germline ends came to 4 bases.

As for this clonotype: This clone may be a read error of a much larger clone one base away. This rearrangement joins TRBV4-1 to TRBJ2-7; tentatively, D is TRBD1 (5 bases). V was shortened by 1 base and J by 7 bases, with 17 bases between the two germline ends. The germline CDR1 and CDR2 sequences are MGHRA and YSYEKL. This CDR3 contains 15 residues. CDR3 coding DNA: TGCGCCAGCAGCCAAGTAGGGTGGACACCCTTGGAGCAGTACTTC. This encodes CASSQVGWTPLEQYF.

This clonotype was counted ten times or more. The chain links TRBV12-3 or TRBV12-4 to TRBJ2-3; no clear D. With 8 bases removed from V and 2 bases from J, the gap between germline ends came to 8 bases. There are 12 residues in the CDR3. DNA of the CDR3: TGTGCCAGCGAGTGGGCCACAGATACGCAGTATTTT. It translates to CASEWATDTQYF.

This clonotype was detected ten times or more. The chain combines TRBV27 with TRBJ2-1; TRBD2 matches 12 bases. The CDR3 extends over 16 amino acids. Germline values: CDR1 MNHEY, CDR2 SMNVEV (reference sequence). Germline trimming cut 6 bases from V and 8 bases from J; bases unmatched to any gene: 11. The CDR3 DNA is TGTGCCAGCAGGACTAGCGGGAGAAGCGGCCTGGATGAGCAGTTCTTC. This gives the protein CASRTSGRSGLDEQFF.

This clonotype turned up a few times. This CDR3 reads CAIWSGANNEQFF. CDR3 in DNA: TGTGCCATCTGGAGCGGAGCGAACAATGAGCAGTTCTTC. The J gene is TRBJ2-1, the V gene TRBV10-3; possible D gene TRBD2, 5 bases. Germline V gene data show CDR1 as ENHRY and CDR2 as SYGVKD. The V and J ends lost 8 bases and 5 bases respectively, with 13 bases between them. The CDR3 runs 13 residues.

The sample holds many counts of this clonotype. The chain recombines TRBV6-2 or TRBV6-3 with TRBJ2-7; 7 bases align to TRBD2. This CDR3 comprises 14 residues. V lost 6 bases to trimming and J lost 0 bases; unmatched junction nucleotides: 5. Germline CDR1 is MNHEY and CDR2 is SVGEGT. CDR3: CASSRSGNSYEQYF. The CDR3 nucleotides read TGTGCCAGCAGCCGCAGCGGGAACTCCTACGAGCAGTACTTC.

The sample holds many counts of this clonotype. The chain carries TRBV6-5 and TRBJ1-6; TRBD1 is a possible D gene (5 bases). The CDR3 loop spans 15 amino acids. Trimming removed 7 bases at V and 9 bases at J, with 19 bases between. The germline V gene has CDR1 MNHEY and CDR2 SVGAGI. CDR3 protein: CASKRPQAFGSPLHF. CDR3 DNA sequence: TGTGCCAGCAAAAGACCACAGGCGTTTGGTTCACCCCTCCACTTT.

This clonotype was recorded many times. The chain has TRBV29-1 and TRBJ2-7; D is undetermined. This CDR3 spans 12 amino acids. V was clipped by 3 bases and J by 6 bases, with 12 bases between them. Germline values: CDR1 SQVTM, CDR2 ANQGSEA. The CDR3 coding sequence is TGCAGCGTTGAGCCGACTTCAGGCGAGCAGTACTTC. It is translated as CSVEPTSGEQYF.

This clonotype was recorded many times. This sequence joins TRBV7-6 and TRBJ2-5; 7 bases align to TRBD2. Trimming at V came to 5 bases and at J to 7 bases, leaving 4 bases not matched to a gene. Germline CDR1 reads SGHVS; CDR2 reads FNYEAQ. The length of the CDR3 is 12 residues. CDR3 bases: TGTGCCAGCAGCGGGACTACCCCGACCCAGTACTTC. It codes for CASSGTTPTQYF.

This clonotype has ten or more counts. The J gene is TRBJ2-1, the V gene TRBV4-3, with 10 bases matching TRBD2. Germline V gene data show CDR1 as LGHNA and CDR2 as YSLEER. The CDR3 runs to 15 residues. J gave up 3 bases and V 5 bases, and 4 bases lay outside the gene matches. As DNA, the CDR3 is TGCGCCAGCAGCTGGACTAGCGGAAACTACAATGAGCAGTTCTTC. Translation: CASSWTSGNYNEQFF.

This clonotype has a count of ten or more. The chain is built from TRBV20-1 and TRBJ2-1; D unclear. V was cut by 6 bases and J by 0 bases, with 12 bases left in between. The CDR3 contains 14 residues. Looked up from germline, CDR1 is DFQATT and CDR2 is SNEGSKA (reference sequence). The CDR3: CSAGLRSSYNEQFF. DNA for the CDR3: TGCAGTGCCGGTTTGCGCAGCTCCTACAATGAGCAGTTCTTC.

This clonotype occurred many times. This chain links TRBV20-1 with TRBJ2-1; D is unclear. Deletions cut 6 bases from V and 9 bases from J, with 18 bases between. CDR1 and CDR2 (germline): DFQATT, SNEGSKA (reference sequence). The CDR3 is made up of 13 amino acids. The CDR3 DNA reads TGCAGTGCGGAAGGGCTTGGCTGGGGTGAGCAGTTCTTC. Translated: CSAEGLGWGEQFF.

This clonotype was seen at least ten times. The J gene is TRBJ1-5, the V gene TRBV2; D not resolved. This CDR3 region has 14 residues. The V end was cut by 7 bases, the J end by 1 base, with 11 bases between. CDR1 and CDR2 from the germline V gene are SNHLY and FYNNEI. This CDR3 is CASKVERSNQPQHF. The CDR3 region has the DNA TGTGCCAGCAAGGTTGAGAGGAGCAATCAGCCCCAGCATTTT.

This clonotype occurred many times. The chain employs TRBV7-2 and TRBJ2-7; a possible D gene is TRBD2 (6 bases). Per the germline V gene, CDR1 is SGHTA and CDR2 is FQGNSA. The CDR3 extends over 17 amino acids. The V and J ends lost 1 base and 1 base respectively, with 17 bases between them. CDR3 sequence: CASSLGAPAGLSYEQYF. The CDR3 nucleotides are TGTGCCAGCAGCTTAGGGGCCCCAGCGGGTCTTTCCTACGAGCAGTACTTC.

This clonotype came up many times. V and J are TRBV20-1 and TRBJ2-1, with 11 bases identical to TRBD2. The CDR3 is 16 residues long. Germline loops: CDR1 DFQATT, CDR2 SNEGSKA (reference sequence). Trimming took 1 base from V and 3 from J; bases not matched to a gene: 5. DNA for the CDR3: TGCAGTGCTAGAGTGGGGGGGACTAGCGGCTACAATGAGCAGTTCTTC. This codes for CSARVGGTSGYNEQFF.

On this clonotype: This could be a read error, since a much larger clone is one nucleotide away. V is TRBV4-1 and J is TRBJ2-3, with D hard to call. Trimming cost V 3 bases and J 4 bases, with 14 bases left between them. CDR3 length: 15 residues. Germline V gene sequence: CDR1 MGHRA, CDR2 YSYEKL. The CDR3 DNA is TGCGCCAGCAGCCATGACCACCTTTCAGCAGATACGCAGTATTTT. Protein product: CASSHDHLSADTQYF.

There are many counts of this clonotype. This chain connects TRBV20-1 to TRBJ2-5; 8 nucleotides align to TRBD1. In germline, CDR1 is DFQATT, CDR2 SNEGSKA (reference sequence). The CDR3 is made up of 14 amino acids. V gave up 5 bases and J gave up 3 bases; unmatched junction bases: 8. CDR3 protein: CSAAPRTGKETQYF. The CDR3 DNA follows: TGCAGTGCTGCGCCTCGGACAGGGAAAGAGACCCAGTACTTC.

The sample holds many counts of this clonotype. The CDR3 nucleotides read TGTGCCAGCAGTTTAGTCGGGACAGGTGGAAACACCATATATTTT. It encodes CASSLVGTGGNTIYF. The chain links TRBV12-3 or TRBV12-4 to TRBJ1-3; 8 bases fit TRBD1. Trimming removed 1 base from V and 3 bases from J; junction bases left unmatched: 2. This CDR3 is built from 15 residues.